The 23 T cell receptor beta chains below come from one sample, sequenced in a study of T cell responses to AZD1222 COVID-19 vaccine. Method: immunoSEQ multiplex PCR; TCRdb's copy keeps in-frame clones and lacks some. This sample yields 97,000 or so clones, of which roughly 90% are seen a single time; about 2.9% belongs to the top ten. Sequencing used peripheral blood, obtained on day 0 of AZD1222 vaccination. All receptors derive from an adult in good health.

This chain links TRBV2 with TRBJ2-5; TRBD1 agrees at 9 bases. This CDR3 has 15 amino acids. Looked up from germline, CDR1 is SNHLY and CDR2 is FYNNEI. The V segment lost 3 bases and the J segment 1 base; nucleotides outside the gene matches: 3. CDR3: CASSEDRGVQETQYF. The CDR3 DNA reads as TGTGCCAGCAGTGAGGACAGGGGAGTCCAAGAGACCCAGTACTTC.

CDR3 DNA sequence: TGCGCCAGCAGCTTGGTCCCCGGGACAGGTTCTGGTCAGCCCCAGCATTTT. Its translation is CASSLVPGTGSGQPQHF. The chain couples TRBV5-1 to TRBJ1-5; 8 nucleotides match TRBD1. CDR3 length: 17 amino acids. Germline V lookup: CDR1 SGHRS, CDR2 YFSETQ. V was pared by 0 bases and J by 6 bases, with 11 bases of the junction left unmatched.

The rearrangement uses TRBV21-1 and TRBJ1-4. TRBV21-1 is noted as a pseudogene. The CDR3 covers 16 residues. This CDR3 is CASSKGGGKTNEKLFF. The CDR3 nucleotides read TGTGCCAGCAGCAAAGGAGGGGGGAAAACTAATGAAAAACTGTTTTTT.

The chain uses TRBV5-1 and TRBJ2-1; D may be TRBD2 (5 bases). CDR3 length: 15 amino acids. Trimming shortened V by 0 bases and J by 2 bases, and 9 bases separated the two germline ends. Germline lookup yields CDR1 SGHRS and CDR2 YFSETQ. CDR3 region: CASSLVAGAYNEQFF. DNA for the CDR3: TGCGCCAGCAGCTTGGTTGCGGGTGCCTACAATGAGCAGTTCTTC.

The rearrangement links TRBV12-3 or TRBV12-4 to TRBJ1-3; 7 bases are a match to TRBD1. The CDR3 is made up of 13 amino acids. J was trimmed by 4 bases and V by 6 bases; bases with no gene match: 3. The CDR3 loop is CASRRDRGNTIYF. CDR3 sequence (DNA): TGTGCCAGCAGGCGGGACAGAGGAAACACCATATATTTT.

The chain joins TRBV4-1 to TRBJ2-1; 7 bases are shared with TRBD2. The CDR3 covers 13 residues. Germline V gene lookup returns CDR1 MGHRA and CDR2 YSYEKL. With 1 base clipped from V and 10 bases from J, the junction kept 4 bases outside the gene matches. CDR3 protein: CASSQAGGREQFF. The CDR3 DNA is TGCGCCAGCAGCCAAGCGGGAGGTCGGGAGCAGTTCTTC.

A few counts support this clone. The rearrangement links TRBV6-2 or TRBV6-3 to TRBJ2-5; D may be TRBD1 (5 bases). Per germline, CDR1 MNHEY and CDR2 SVGEGT. The CDR3 has 14 residues. V was clipped by 6 bases and J by 3 bases, with 14 bases between them. The CDR3 region is CASSVTELKETQYF. The CDR3 region has the DNA TGTGCCAGCAGCGTGACAGAATTAAAAGAGACCCAGTACTTC.

V gene TRBV19 combines with J gene TRBJ1-2; D remains ambiguous. CDR3 length: 13 amino acids. Deletions cut 7 bases from V and 4 bases from J, with 13 bases between. Germline V lookup: CDR1 LNHDA, CDR2 SQIVND (reference sequence). Here the CDR3 reads CASNTGSAYGYTF. The CDR3 DNA reads as TGTGCCAGTAATACGGGCTCAGCCTATGGCTACACCTTC.

The rearrangement uses TRBV19 and TRBJ1-2; D gene ambiguous. Per germline, CDR1 LNHDA and CDR2 SQIVND (reference sequence). The germline V and J ends were trimmed by 5 bases and 3 bases, with 7 bases remaining between them. The CDR3 covers 12 residues. CDR3 amino acids: CASSRQDYGYTF. The CDR3 bases are TGTGCCAGTAGTCGGCAGGACTATGGCTACACCTTC.

The chain combines TRBV6-4 with TRBJ2-2; D is possibly TRBD2 (6 bases). CDR3 length equals 15 residues. Germline assignment: CDR1 MRHNA and CDR2 SNTAGT. The ends were cut back, 3 bases at V and 4 bases at J, with 12 bases in the middle. The CDR3 is CASSERRGGTGELFF. The CDR3 coding sequence is TGTGCCAGCAGTGAAAGGAGGGGAGGCACCGGGGAGCTGTTTTTT.

V usage is TRBV27 and J usage is TRBJ2-2; TRBD2 matches at 11 bases. Germline V gene sequence: CDR1 MNHEY, CDR2 SMNVEV (reference sequence). The CDR3 has 17 residues. Trimming removed 5 bases from V and 4 bases from J; junction bases left unmatched: 9. Written as DNA, the CDR3 is TGTGCCAGCAGTACAACTAGCGGGAGCCGGATCACCGGGGAGCTGTTTTTT. Its protein product is CASSTTSGSRITGELFF.

Here the CDR3 reads CAITGDRAGNTIYF. DNA for the CDR3: TGTGCCATCACAGGAGACAGGGCTGGAAACACCATATATTTT. This chain uses TRBV10-3 with TRBJ1-3; 7 bases align to TRBD1. The CDR3 runs 14 residues. J gave up 2 bases and V 7 bases, and 5 bases lay outside the gene matches. Germline lookup yields CDR1 ENHRY and CDR2 SYGVKD.

This clone was detected only a few times. J is TRBJ2-5 and V is TRBV7-7; TRBD2 matches 13 bases. Trimming cost V 1 base and J 5 bases; bases outside gene matches: 4. Germline CDR1 and CDR2: SSHAT and FNYEAQ (reference sequence). This CDR3 is 16 amino acids long. CDR3 sequence (DNA): TGTGCCAGCAGCTTAGGGACTAGCGGGAGCGGTGAGACCCAGTACTTC. Its translation is CASSLGTSGSGETQYF.

The V and J genes are TRBV7-8 and TRBJ2-5; D call uncertain. V lost 1 base and J 1 base, leaving 16 bases between the germline ends. Germline-derived CDR1 and CDR2 are SGHVS and FQNEAQ. This CDR3 spans 17 amino acids. CDR3 coding DNA: TGTGCCAGCAGCTTAGGGGTCGATTTCCCGCCCCAAGAGACCCAGTACTTC. Its protein is CASSLGVDFPPQETQYF. Full variable domain (remainder filled in from reference TRBV7-8 and TRBJ2-5): GAGVSQSPRYKVAKRGQDVALRCDPISGHVSLFWYQQALGQGPEFLTYFQNEAQLDKSGLPSDRFFAERPEGSVSTLKIQRTQQEDSAVYLCASSLGVDFPPQETQYFGPGTRLLVL.

V gene TRBV25-1 combines with J gene TRBJ2-2; TRBD1 might be the D (6 bases). CDR1 and CDR2 (germline): MGHDK, SYGVNS. V shed 4 bases and J shed 1 base, with 10 bases lying between them. CDR3 length equals 15 residues. CDR3 DNA sequence: TGTGCCAGCAGTGCCCCGACAGGGAACACCGGGGAGCTGTTTTTT. Protein product: CASSAPTGNTGELFF.

The chain links TRBV2 to TRBJ2-5; D gene ambiguous. This CDR3 region has 14 residues. Germline CDR1 SNHLY, CDR2 FYNNEI. Trimming pared 0 bases from V and 0 bases from J, leaving 5 bases between. The DNA for the CDR3 is TGTGCCAGCAGTGAAGCAGGATACCAAGAGACCCAGTACTTC. This codes for CASSEAGYQETQYF.

This rearrangement joins TRBV30 to TRBJ2-5; TRBD1 might be the D (5 bases). V was shortened by 2 bases and J by 5 bases, with 12 bases between the two germline ends. The CDR3 sequence is 13 residues long. CDR1 is GTSNPN and CDR2 is SVGIG in the germline V gene (reference sequence). The CDR3 loop reads CAWSRPPGETQYF. The CDR3 nucleotides read TGTGCCTGGAGTCGACCTCCAGGGGAGACCCAGTACTTC. The full variable domain, completed using reference TRBV30 and TRBJ2-5, is SQTIHQWPATLVQPVGSPLSLECTVEGTSNPNLYWYRQAAGRGLQLLFYSVGIGQISSEVPQNLSASRPQDRQFILSSKKLLLSDSGFYLCAWSRPPGETQYFGPGTRLLVL.

This clone was seen a few times. V usage is TRBV12-3 or TRBV12-4 and J usage is TRBJ2-5; D not resolved. This CDR3 comprises 13 residues. V gave up 5 bases and J gave up 5 bases, with 12 bases separating them. DNA for the CDR3: TGTGCCAGCAGTGAAGCGACATGGGAGACCCAGTACTTC. It encodes CASSEATWETQYF.

The chain employs TRBV18 and TRBJ1-5; no firm D call. The CDR3 has 13 residues. The germline gives CDR1 KGHSH, CDR2 LQKENI. V was clipped by 2 bases and J by 5 bases, with 7 bases between them. CDR3 sequence reads: CASSPGIDQPQHF. CDR3 in DNA: TGTGCCAGCTCACCAGGGATCGATCAGCCCCAGCATTTT.

The chain has TRBV7-9 and TRBJ2-3; D may be TRBD1 (5 bases). The CDR3 consists of 14 residues. CDR1 is SEHNR and CDR2 is FQNEAQ in the germline V gene (reference sequence). V dropped 5 bases and J dropped 8 bases, with 17 bases sitting between them. The CDR3 DNA follows: TGTGCCAGCAGCCAATCAGGGTCGCAGAGTACGCAGTATTTT. Protein: CASSQSGSQSTQYF.

The chain is built from TRBV28 and TRBJ2-7, with D perhaps matching TRBD1 (6 bases). Trimming took 5 bases from V and 3 from J, leaving 11 bases between them. The CDR3 has 13 amino acids. Per the germline V gene, CDR1 is MDHEN and CDR2 is SYDVKM. CDR3 coding DNA: TGTGCCAGCAGTCCGACAGGAGTCTACGAGCAGTACTTC. Translated: CASSPTGVYEQYF.

The chain recombines TRBV7-3 with TRBJ2-5; 7 bases fit TRBD2. Germline-derived CDR1 and CDR2 are SGHTA and FQGTGA. The trim removed 3 bases at V and 5 bases at J, leaving 12 bases unmatched. There are 16 residues in the CDR3. The CDR3 here is CASSLGLGEGQETQYF. The CDR3 coding sequence is TGTGCCAGCAGCTTGGGGTTGGGGGAGGGCCAGGAGACCCAGTACTTC.

The genes are TRBV5-5 and TRBJ1-1; 7 nucleotides line up with TRBD1. Trimming at V came to 7 bases and at J to 4 bases, leaving 10 bases not matched to a gene. CDR1 and CDR2 from the germline V gene are SGHKS and YYEKEE (reference sequence). The CDR3 length is 14 residues. CDR3 sequence (DNA): TGTGCCAGCGGTATGACAGGGATGGGCACTGAAGCTTTCTTT. Amino acids: CASGMTGMGTEAFF.